The 10 T cell receptor beta chains listed next were all sequenced from one sample in a study of cytomegalovirus exposure and HLA in healthy donors. Some clones are missing from TCRdb's copy, which holds only in-frame ones; the method was immunoSEQ multiplex PCR. The sample lists about 130,000 clones; roughly 87% were seen once. The source material was PBMCs. These receptor sequences come from a woman aged 18-30 years in good health and CMV-seronegative.

This rearrangement joins TRBV5-1 to TRBJ1-2; D is uncertain. The CDR3 totals 15 residues. In germline, CDR1 is SGHRS, CDR2 YFSETQ. The V end was cut by 2 bases, the J end by 7 bases, with 18 bases between. CDR3 residues: CASSFLLGPETGYTF. The CDR3 DNA follows: TGCGCCAGCAGCTTTTTACTGGGCCCCGAGACTGGCTACACCTTC.

V usage is TRBV7-9 and J usage is TRBJ2-3; 8 nucleotides align to TRBD1. Germline V gives CDR1 SEHNR, CDR2 FQNEAQ (reference sequence). CDR3 length: 15 amino acids. Trimming cost V 5 bases and J 3 bases; bases outside gene matches: 7. The CDR3 DNA reads TGTGCCAGCAGCCCGGGACAGGAGACTACAGATACGCAGTATTTT. Its translation: CASSPGQETTDTQYF.

The J gene is TRBJ2-3, the V gene TRBV11-2; D is possibly TRBD1 (6 bases). In germline, CDR1 is SGHAT, CDR2 FQNNGV. The CDR3 is made up of 15 amino acids. The V and J ends lost 4 bases and 1 base respectively, with 12 bases between them. The CDR3 DNA is TGTGCCAGCAGCTCACAGGGCTACGGCACAGATACGCAGTATTTT. Protein product: CASSSQGYGTDTQYF.

The genes are TRBV15 and TRBJ2-2, with 7 bases fitting TRBD1. V lost 3 bases, J lost 0 bases, and 4 bases stayed unmatched. This CDR3 has 16 amino acids. Germline loops: CDR1 LNHNV, CDR2 YYDKDF (reference sequence). The CDR3 is CATSRRQGANTGELFF. The CDR3, as DNA: TGTGCCACCAGCAGGAGACAGGGCGCGAACACCGGGGAGCTGTTTTTT. The full variable domain, its missing parts supplied by reference TRBV15 and TRBJ2-2, is DAMVIQNPRYQVTQFGKPVTLSCSQTLNHNVMYWYQQKSSQAPKLLFHYYDKDFNNEADTPDNFQSRRPNTSFCFLDIRSPGLGDTAMYLCATSRRQGANTGELFFGEGSRLTVL.

CDR3 amino acids: CASRPQSGASYEQYF. The CDR3 DNA reads as TGTGCCAGCAGACCCCAGAGCGGGGCCTCCTACGAGCAGTACTTC. The chain employs TRBV11-2 and TRBJ2-7, with TRBD2 identical over 7 bases. V was pared by 6 bases and J by 0 bases, with 8 bases of the junction left unmatched. The CDR3 has 15 residues. From germline, CDR1 is SGHAT and CDR2 FQNNGV.

The V and J genes are TRBV6-1 and TRBJ2-3; 7 bases are a match to TRBD2. CDR3 length: 13 residues. The trim removed 7 bases at V and 2 bases at J, leaving 3 bases unmatched. The germline V gene has CDR1 MNHNS and CDR2 SASEGT. The CDR3 loop reads CASKRGITDTQYF. Written as DNA, the CDR3 is TGTGCCAGCAAGCGGGGAATCACAGATACGCAGTATTTT.

The V gene is TRBV25-1, the J gene TRBJ1-1, with 8 bases lining up with TRBD1. Germline assignment: CDR1 MGHDK and CDR2 SYGVNS. This CDR3 region has 15 residues. J was trimmed by 5 bases and V by 6 bases; bases with no gene match: 11. The CDR3 DNA follows: TGTGCCAGCAGCCGGGACAGGTATCTCGGGACTGAAGCTTTCTTT. Its protein is CASSRDRYLGTEAFF.

This sequence joins TRBV5-5 and TRBJ2-1; D perhaps matches TRBD1 (6 bases). Germline assignment: CDR1 SGHKS and CDR2 YYEKEE (reference sequence). V was cut by 4 bases and J by 3 bases, with 14 bases left in between. This CDR3 is 15 amino acids long. The CDR3 loop is CASSPFRGIYNEQFF. The CDR3 DNA follows: TGTGCCAGCAGCCCTTTCAGGGGAATCTACAATGAGCAGTTCTTC.

This chain uses TRBV20-1 with TRBJ1-2; 10 positions match TRBD1. The CDR3 runs 11 residues. In germline, CDR1 is DFQATT, CDR2 SNEGSKA (reference sequence). Trimming removed 1 base from V and 13 bases from J; junction bases left unmatched: 3. Here the CDR3 DNA reads TGCAGTGCTAGAGGACAGGGGGCAGGCACCTTC. Translating it yields CSARGQGAGTF.

This chain connects TRBV7-3 to TRBJ2-3; 12 bases match TRBD1. CDR1 and CDR2 from the germline V gene are SGHTA and FQGTGA. The CDR3 is 16 amino acids. V lost 2 bases, J lost 4 bases, and 4 bases stayed unmatched. The DNA of the CDR3 is TGTGCCAGCAGCTTATGGGGGACAGGGGGCGCAGATACGCAGTATTTT. This translates into CASSLWGTGGADTQYF.